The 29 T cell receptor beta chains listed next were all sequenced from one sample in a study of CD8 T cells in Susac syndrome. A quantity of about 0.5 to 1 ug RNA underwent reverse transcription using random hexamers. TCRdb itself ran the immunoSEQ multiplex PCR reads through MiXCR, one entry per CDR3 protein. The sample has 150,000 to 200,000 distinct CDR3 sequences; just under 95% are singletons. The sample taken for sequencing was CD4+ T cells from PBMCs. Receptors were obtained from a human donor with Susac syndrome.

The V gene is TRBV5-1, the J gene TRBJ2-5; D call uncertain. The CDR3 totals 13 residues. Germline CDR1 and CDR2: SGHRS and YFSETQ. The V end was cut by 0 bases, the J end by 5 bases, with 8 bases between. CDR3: CASSLVVEETQYF. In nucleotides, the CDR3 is TGCGCCAGCAGCTTGGTGGTGGAGGAGACCCAGTACTTC.

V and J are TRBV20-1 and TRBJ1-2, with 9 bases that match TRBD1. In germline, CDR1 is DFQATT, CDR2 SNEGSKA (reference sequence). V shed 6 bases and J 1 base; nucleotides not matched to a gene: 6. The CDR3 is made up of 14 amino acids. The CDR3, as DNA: TGCAGTGCGGAGACAGGGGGAAATAACTATGGCTACACCTTC. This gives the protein CSAETGGNNYGYTF.

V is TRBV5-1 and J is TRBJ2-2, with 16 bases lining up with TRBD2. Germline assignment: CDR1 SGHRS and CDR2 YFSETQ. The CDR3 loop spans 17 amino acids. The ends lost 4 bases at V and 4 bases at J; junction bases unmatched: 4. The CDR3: CASSPGLAGGPTGELFF. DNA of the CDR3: TGCGCCAGCAGCCCGGGACTAGCGGGGGGGCCCACCGGGGAGCTGTTTTTT.

CDR3 sequence reads: CASSVAATEYTEAFF. For the CDR3, the DNA is TGTGCCAGCAGCGTAGCTGCGACCGAGTACACTGAAGCTTTCTTT. The chain combines TRBV9 with TRBJ1-1, with D hard to call. CDR1 SGDLS and CDR2 YYNGEE come from the germline V gene. The V end was cut by 0 bases, the J end by 3 bases, with 12 bases between. This CDR3 is 15 amino acids long.

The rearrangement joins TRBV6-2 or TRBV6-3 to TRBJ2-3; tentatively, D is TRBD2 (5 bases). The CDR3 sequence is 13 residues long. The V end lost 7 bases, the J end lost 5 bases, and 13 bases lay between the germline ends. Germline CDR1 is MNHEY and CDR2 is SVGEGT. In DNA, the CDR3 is TGTGCCAGCACCAACCACGGAGGAGATACGCAGTATTTT. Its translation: CASTNHGGDTQYF.

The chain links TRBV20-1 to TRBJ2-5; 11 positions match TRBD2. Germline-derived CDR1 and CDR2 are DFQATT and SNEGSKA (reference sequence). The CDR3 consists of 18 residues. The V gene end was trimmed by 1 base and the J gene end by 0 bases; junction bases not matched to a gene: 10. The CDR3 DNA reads TGCAGTGCTAGAGGATGGGCTAGCGGGGGGATGTACCAAGAGACCCAGTACTTC. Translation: CSARGWASGGMYQETQYF.

The CDR3 spells CASSYGRGNSPLHF. Here the CDR3 DNA reads TGTGCCAGCAGTTACGGGCGGGGAAATTCACCCCTCCACTTT. This chain joins TRBV6-5 and TRBJ1-6; no clear D. The germline V gene encodes CDR1 MNHEY and CDR2 SVGAGI. This CDR3 has 14 amino acids. Trimming took off 2 bases at V and 7 bases at J, with 9 bases between the two ends.

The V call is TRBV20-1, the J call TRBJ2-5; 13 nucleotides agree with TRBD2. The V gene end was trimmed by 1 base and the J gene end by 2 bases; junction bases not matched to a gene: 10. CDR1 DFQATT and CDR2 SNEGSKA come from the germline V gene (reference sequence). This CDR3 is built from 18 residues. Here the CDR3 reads CSARGVTSGGTIQETQYF. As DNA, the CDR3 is TGCAGTGCTAGAGGCGTGACTAGCGGGGGGACGATTCAAGAGACCCAGTACTTC.

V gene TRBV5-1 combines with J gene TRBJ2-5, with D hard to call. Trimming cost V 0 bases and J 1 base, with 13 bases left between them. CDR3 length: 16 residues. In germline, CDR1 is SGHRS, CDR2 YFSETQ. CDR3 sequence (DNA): TGCGCCAGCAGCTTGGCCGCCAGCCAGATCCAAGAGACCCAGTACTTC. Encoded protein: CASSLAASQIQETQYF.

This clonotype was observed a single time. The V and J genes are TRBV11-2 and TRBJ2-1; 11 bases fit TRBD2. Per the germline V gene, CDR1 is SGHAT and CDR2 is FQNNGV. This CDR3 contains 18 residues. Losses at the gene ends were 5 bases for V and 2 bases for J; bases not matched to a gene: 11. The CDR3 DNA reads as TGTGCCAGCAGCCCCCGGGTAGCGGGAGGGATTACCTACAATGAGCAGTTCTTC. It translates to CASSPRVAGGITYNEQFF.

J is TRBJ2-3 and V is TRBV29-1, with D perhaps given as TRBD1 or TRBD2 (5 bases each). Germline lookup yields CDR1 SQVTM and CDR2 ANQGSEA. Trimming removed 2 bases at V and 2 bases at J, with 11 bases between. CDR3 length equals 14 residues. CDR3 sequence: CSVETGTLTDTQYF. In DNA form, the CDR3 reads TGCAGCGTTGAAACTGGGACCCTCACAGATACGCAGTATTTT.

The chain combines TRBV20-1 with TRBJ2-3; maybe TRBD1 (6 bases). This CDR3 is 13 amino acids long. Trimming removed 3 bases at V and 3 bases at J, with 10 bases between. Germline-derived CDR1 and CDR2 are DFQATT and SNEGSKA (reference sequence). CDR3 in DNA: TGCAGTGCTAGGATCCAGGGGACAGATACGCAGTATTTT. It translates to CSARIQGTDTQYF.

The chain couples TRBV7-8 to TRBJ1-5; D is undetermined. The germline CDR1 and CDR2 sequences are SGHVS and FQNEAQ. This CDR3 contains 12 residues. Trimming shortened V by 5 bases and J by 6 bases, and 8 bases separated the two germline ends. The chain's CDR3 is CASSPLGQPQHF. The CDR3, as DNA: TGTGCCAGCAGCCCCCTTGGTCAGCCCCAGCATTTT.

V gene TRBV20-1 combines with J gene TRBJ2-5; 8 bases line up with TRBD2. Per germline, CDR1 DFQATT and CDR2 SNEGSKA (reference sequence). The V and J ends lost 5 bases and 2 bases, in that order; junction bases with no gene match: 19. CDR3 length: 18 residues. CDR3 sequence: CSAQPGREGPRGQETQYF. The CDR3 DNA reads TGCAGTGCTCAGCCGGGACGGGAGGGTCCGAGGGGGCAAGAGACCCAGTACTTC.

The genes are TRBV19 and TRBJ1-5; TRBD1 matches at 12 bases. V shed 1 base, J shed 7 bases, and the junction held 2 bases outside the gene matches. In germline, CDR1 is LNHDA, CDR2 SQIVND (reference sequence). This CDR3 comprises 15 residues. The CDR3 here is CASSIAGTGGQPQHF. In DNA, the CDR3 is TGTGCCAGTAGTATAGCCGGGACAGGGGGCCAGCCCCAGCATTTT.

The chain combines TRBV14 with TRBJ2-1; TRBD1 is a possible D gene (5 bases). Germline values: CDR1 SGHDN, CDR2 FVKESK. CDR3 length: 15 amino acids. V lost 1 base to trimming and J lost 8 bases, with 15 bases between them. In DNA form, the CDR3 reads TGTGCCAGCAGCCAAGTGGGGCGAGCCAGCGATGAGCAGTTCTTC. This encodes CASSQVGRASDEQFF.

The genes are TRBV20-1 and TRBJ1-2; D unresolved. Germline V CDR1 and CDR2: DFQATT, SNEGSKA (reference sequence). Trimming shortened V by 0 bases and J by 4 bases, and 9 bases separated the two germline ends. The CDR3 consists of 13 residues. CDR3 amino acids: CSARDTVAYGYTF. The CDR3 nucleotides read TGCAGTGCTAGAGACACCGTCGCCTATGGCTACACCTTC.

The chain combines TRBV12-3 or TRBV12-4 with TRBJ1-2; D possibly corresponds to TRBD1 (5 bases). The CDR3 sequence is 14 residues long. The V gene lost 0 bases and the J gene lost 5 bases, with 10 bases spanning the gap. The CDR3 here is CASSLARAGYGYTF. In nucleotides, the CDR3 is TGTGCCAGCAGTTTAGCGCGGGCAGGGTATGGCTACACCTTC.

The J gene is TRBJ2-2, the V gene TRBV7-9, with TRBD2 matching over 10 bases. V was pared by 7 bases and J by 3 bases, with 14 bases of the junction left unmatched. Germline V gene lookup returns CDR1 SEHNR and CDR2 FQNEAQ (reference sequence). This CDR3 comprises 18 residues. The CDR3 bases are TGTGCCAGCACCGACAGCGGGAGGGCTTTCCTTCACACCGGGGAGCTGTTTTTT. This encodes CASTDSGRAFLHTGELFF.

As DNA, the CDR3 is TGTGCCAGCAGCTCCCAGCGGCATGAGCAGTTCTTC. Translated, it gives CASSSQRHEQFF. The chain couples TRBV7-2 to TRBJ2-1; TRBD2 is a possible D gene (5 bases). The CDR3 is 12 amino acids. V was shortened by 4 bases and J by 8 bases, with 9 bases between the two germline ends. Germline V gives CDR1 SGHTA, CDR2 FQGNSA.

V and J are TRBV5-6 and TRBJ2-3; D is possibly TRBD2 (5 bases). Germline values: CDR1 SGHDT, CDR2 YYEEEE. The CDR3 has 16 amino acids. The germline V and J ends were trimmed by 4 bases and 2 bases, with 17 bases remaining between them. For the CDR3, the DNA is TGTGCCAGCAGCAACGACGGGGATCGGTTCACAGATACGCAGTATTTT. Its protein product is CASSNDGDRFTDTQYF.

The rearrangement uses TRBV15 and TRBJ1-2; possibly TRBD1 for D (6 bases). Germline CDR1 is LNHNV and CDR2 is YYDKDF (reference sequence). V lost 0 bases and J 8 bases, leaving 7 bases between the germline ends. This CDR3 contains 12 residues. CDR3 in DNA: TGTGCCACCAGCAGAGATCAGGGGGGCTACACCTTC. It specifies CATSRDQGGYTF.

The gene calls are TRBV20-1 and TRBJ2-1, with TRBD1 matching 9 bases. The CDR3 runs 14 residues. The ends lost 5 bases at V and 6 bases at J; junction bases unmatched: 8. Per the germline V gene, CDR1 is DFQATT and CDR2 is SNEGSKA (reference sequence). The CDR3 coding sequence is TGCAGTGCTCGCCGAAGGGACAGGGTCAATGAGCAGTTCTTC. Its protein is CSARRRDRVNEQFF.

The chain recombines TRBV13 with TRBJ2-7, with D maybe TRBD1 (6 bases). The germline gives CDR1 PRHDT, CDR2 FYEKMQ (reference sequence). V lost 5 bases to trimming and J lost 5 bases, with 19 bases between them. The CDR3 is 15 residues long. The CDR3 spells CASSPYTGLGNEQYF. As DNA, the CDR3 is TGTGCCAGCAGCCCCTATACAGGGCTGGGAAACGAGCAGTACTTC.

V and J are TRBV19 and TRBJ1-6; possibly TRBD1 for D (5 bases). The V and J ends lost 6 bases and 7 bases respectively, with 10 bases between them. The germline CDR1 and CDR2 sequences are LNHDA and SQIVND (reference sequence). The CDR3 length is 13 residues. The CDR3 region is CASRGTDNSPLHF. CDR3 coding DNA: TGTGCCAGTAGGGGGACGGACAATTCACCCCTCCACTTT.

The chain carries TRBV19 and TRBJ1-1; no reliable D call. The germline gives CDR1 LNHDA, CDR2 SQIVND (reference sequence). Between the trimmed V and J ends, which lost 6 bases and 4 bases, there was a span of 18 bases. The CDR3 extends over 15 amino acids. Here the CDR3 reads CASRNNLASRTEAFF. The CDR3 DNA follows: TGTGCCAGTAGAAATAACTTGGCGTCGCGCACTGAAGCTTTCTTT.

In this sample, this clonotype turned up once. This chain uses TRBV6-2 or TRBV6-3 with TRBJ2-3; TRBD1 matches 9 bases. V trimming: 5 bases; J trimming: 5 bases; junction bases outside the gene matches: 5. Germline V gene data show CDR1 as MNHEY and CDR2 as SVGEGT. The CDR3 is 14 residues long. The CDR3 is CASSRDRVEDTQYF. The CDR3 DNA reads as TGTGCCAGCAGTCGGGACAGGGTGGAAGATACGCAGTATTTT.

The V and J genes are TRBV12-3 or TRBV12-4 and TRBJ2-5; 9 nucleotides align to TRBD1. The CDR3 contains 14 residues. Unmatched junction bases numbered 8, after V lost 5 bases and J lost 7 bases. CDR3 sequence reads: CASSPDRGLGTQYF. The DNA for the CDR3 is TGTGCCAGCAGTCCGGACAGGGGTTTGGGGACCCAGTACTTC.

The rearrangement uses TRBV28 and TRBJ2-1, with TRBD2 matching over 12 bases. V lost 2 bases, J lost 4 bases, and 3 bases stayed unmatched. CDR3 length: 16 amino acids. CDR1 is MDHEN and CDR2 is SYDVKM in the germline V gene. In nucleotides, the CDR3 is TGTGCCAGCAGTTTACTAGCGGGGGGGCGGTACAATGAGCAGTTCTTC. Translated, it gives CASSLLAGGRYNEQFF.